Included here is one TCR beta chain sequence, with context. This CDR3 is 15 amino acids long. V trimming: 3 bases; J trimming: 7 bases; junction bases outside the gene matches: 9. CDR1 is MRHNA, CDR2 SNTAGT, per germline. The data originate from a study of blood T cell repertoires in COVID-19. Sequenced by immunoSEQ multiplex PCR; TCRdb stores in-frame clones only, minus some. The sample yields approximately 200,000 clones, around 86% seen once. Enrolled through a virtual design, the participants were between about 18 and 100 years of age and came from 24 US areas. Cohort allocation depended upon clinical history that participants reported.

Sequences were obtained from PBMCs or T cells enriched from blood (not recorded which). This receptor was obtained from a woman in her twenties or thirties who had recovered from COVID-19. V usage is TRBV6-4 and J usage is TRBJ2-1, with TRBD2 matching over 7 bases. In DNA form, the CDR3 reads TGTGCCAGCAGTGAGAGTGTGCGGGAGTTAAATGAGCAGTTCTTC. Residues: CASSESVRELNEQFF.